The present T cell receptor beta chain was sequenced within a study of shared clonotypes between healthy human individuals. Study results and limitations: With few donors, the genetic and exposure-history diversity represented was limited.

Comment on this clone: Its antigen is unidentified.

In the authors' workflow: Filtering was not the same, since immunoSEQ gave junction-only sequences without quality scores. Assay: immunoSEQ multiplex PCR; the TCRdb copy retains only in-frame clones and omits some. V and J calls and clone size follow that table, whereas D and trimming were derived from the DNA. Altogether fewer than 600,000 clones are present, roughly 77% being singletons, with the ten largest covering roughly 13%. The CDR3 loop spans 13 amino acids. Germline V gene sequence: CDR1 SNHLY, CDR2 FYNNEI. Between the trimmed V and J ends, which lost 4 bases and 6 bases, there was a span of 9 bases.

The sequence was obtained from a woman aged 40 to 50 in good health. Some clones in this sample may be carry-over from other donors' samples. This chain connects TRBV2 to TRBJ1-4; D call uncertain. Sequenced input: PBMCs. The CDR3 protein is CASSVRRDEKLFF. In nucleotides, the CDR3 is TGTGCCAGCAGTGTACGGAGAGATGAAAAACTGTTTTTT.